Following are 24 T cell receptor beta chains from one sample sequenced in a study of blood T cell repertoires in COVID-19. Sequenced by immunoSEQ multiplex PCR; TCRdb stores in-frame clones only, minus some. The sample lists 400,000 to 500,000 clones, more than 70% seen once, with roughly 1.4% in the top ten. The sample was PBMCs or T cells enriched from blood (not recorded which). Receptors were obtained from a young woman who had been exposed to COVID-19.

The chain recombines TRBV28 with TRBJ1-6, with D unresolved. The CDR3 covers 15 residues. Per the germline V gene, CDR1 is MDHEN and CDR2 is SYDVKM. V shed 6 bases and J shed 6 bases, with 15 bases lying between them. The chain's CDR3 is CASSDTRERNSPLHF. CDR3 in DNA: TGTGCCAGCAGCGACACGAGGGAGCGTAATTCACCCCTCCACTTT.

This chain connects TRBV10-1 to TRBJ2-1, with a weak D call TRBD2 (5 bases). This CDR3 is built from 19 residues. The V gene's germline CDR1 is WNHNN and CDR2 SYGVQD (reference sequence). V was shortened by 0 bases and J by 4 bases, with 22 bases between the two germline ends. CDR3 DNA sequence: TGCGCCAGCAGTGAGTCCGGCTGGAGGTCGAGGCATGAGTACAATGAGCAGTTCTTC. Translating it yields CASSESGWRSRHEYNEQFF.

The chain has TRBV4-3 and TRBJ1-1; 8 bases fit TRBD1. CDR1 LGHNA and CDR2 YSLEER come from the germline V gene. The J segment lost 2 bases and the V segment lost 5 bases, leaving 10 bases of the junction unmatched. The length of the CDR3 is 16 residues. The CDR3, as DNA: TGCGCCAGCAGCACCGGGACAGGTCCTTTAAACACTGAAGCTTTCTTT. Residues: CASSTGTGPLNTEAFF.

On this clone itself: At one end, the junction sequence differs from germline, possibly due to a read error. The chain uses TRBV28 and TRBJ1-4, with D unclear. Germline V lookup: CDR1 MDHEN, CDR2 SYDVKM. The CDR3 consists of 11 residues. The CDR3 region is CASSTIEKLFF. For the CDR3, the DNA is TGTGCCAGCAGTACTATTGAAAAACTGTTTTTT.

The V gene is TRBV6-5, the J gene TRBJ1-6, with D possibly TRBD1 on 5 matching bases. There are 13 residues in the CDR3. CDR1 and CDR2 from the germline V gene are MNHEY and SVGAGI. V gave up 6 bases and J gave up 9 bases, with 12 bases separating them. CDR3: CASRAGLGSPLHF. The CDR3 DNA sequence: TGTGCCAGCAGGGCAGGGTTAGGTTCACCCCTCCACTTT.

This chain links TRBV28 with TRBJ1-4; the D gene is possibly TRBD1 (5 bases). CDR1 and CDR2 from the germline V gene are MDHEN and SYDVKM. V lost 3 bases to trimming and J lost 5 bases, with 13 bases between them. The CDR3 is 15 amino acids. CDR3 bases: TGTGCCAGCAGTTTCTTGACAGAGACAAATGAAAAACTGTTTTTT. Protein: CASSFLTETNEKLFF.

V usage is TRBV24-1 and J usage is TRBJ2-7; 13 bases are a match to TRBD2. The CDR3 totals 15 residues. The V gene's germline CDR1 is KGHDR and CDR2 SFDVKD. V trimming: 4 bases; J trimming: 3 bases; junction bases outside the gene matches: 2. The CDR3 spells CATSEGTSGNYEQYF. CDR3 bases: TGTGCCACCAGTGAGGGGACTAGCGGGAACTACGAGCAGTACTTC.

The chain couples TRBV30 to TRBJ2-3, with TRBD1 as a possible D gene (5 bases). Per germline, CDR1 GTSNPN and CDR2 SVGIG (reference sequence). V lost 5 bases to trimming and J lost 6 bases, with 12 bases between them. This CDR3 spans 12 amino acids. CDR3 loop: CAWGRQIDTQYF. CDR3 nucleotides: TGTGCCTGGGGCCGACAGATTGATACGCAGTATTTT.

The V and J genes are TRBV3-1 (or the pseudogene TRBV3-2) and TRBJ1-4; D remains unclear. The V gene lost 0 bases and the J gene lost 4 bases, with 15 bases spanning the gap. Germline V gives CDR1 LGHDT, CDR2 YNNKEL (reference sequence). The CDR3 is made up of 17 amino acids. Here the CDR3 DNA reads TGTGCCAGCAGCCAAGATCTTGGAGTCGGGTTTAATGAAAAACTGTTTTTT. This translates into CASSQDLGVGFNEKLFF.

The V call is TRBV5-4, the J call TRBJ2-4, with D possibly TRBD2 on 5 matching bases. This CDR3 comprises 13 residues. V was cut by 6 bases and J by 1 base, with 8 bases left in between. Germline values: CDR1 SGHNT, CDR2 YYREEE (reference sequence). This chain's CDR3 is CASNGEAKNIQYF. The CDR3 nucleotides read TGTGCCAGCAACGGGGAGGCCAAAAACATTCAGTACTTC.

The rearrangement joins TRBV27 to TRBJ1-1; no clear D gene. CDR1 and CDR2 (germline): MNHEY, SMNVEV (reference sequence). V was clipped by 2 bases and J by 6 bases, with 10 bases between them. The CDR3 length is 13 residues. The CDR3 protein is CASSLSSSPEAFF. The CDR3 nucleotides read TGTGCCAGCAGTTTAAGCTCCTCCCCTGAAGCTTTCTTT.

The chain links TRBV19 to TRBJ1-3; tentative D call: TRBD1 (5 bases). This CDR3 has 14 amino acids. With 7 bases removed from V and 2 bases from J, the gap between germline ends came to 12 bases. Germline V gives CDR1 LNHDA, CDR2 SQIVND (reference sequence). Here the CDR3 DNA reads TGTGCCAGTAATGTGGGACTGGCTGGAAACACCATATATTTT. Encoded protein: CASNVGLAGNTIYF.

V and J are TRBV7-2 and TRBJ2-1, with 10 nucleotides matching TRBD2. Germline assignment: CDR1 SGHTA and CDR2 FQGNSA. The CDR3 sequence is 15 residues long. With V trimmed by 1 base and J by 10 bases, 7 bases remained unmatched. CDR3 nucleotide sequence: TGTGCCAGCAGCTTAGGTCTAGCGGGAGACAGGGAGCAGTTCTTC. Translation gives CASSLGLAGDREQFF.

This chain joins TRBV4-3 and TRBJ2-1; TRBD2 agrees at 10 bases. Germline lookup yields CDR1 LGHNA and CDR2 YSLEER. V lost 2 bases to trimming and J lost 8 bases; unmatched junction nucleotides: 9. This CDR3 contains 16 residues. CDR3 DNA: TGCGCCAGCAGCCAATTCCTAGCGGGGGCCCAATATGAGCAGTTCTTC. Translation: CASSQFLAGAQYEQFF.

This rearrangement joins TRBV19 to TRBJ2-1; 12 bases are a match to TRBD2. The germline V gene has CDR1 LNHDA and CDR2 SQIVND (reference sequence). This CDR3 comprises 14 residues. Trimming cost V 7 bases and J 9 bases; bases outside gene matches: 7. The CDR3 region is CASTISSGGVEQFF. The CDR3 nucleotides are TGTGCCAGTACCATCTCTAGCGGGGGGGTTGAGCAGTTCTTC.

The rearrangement joins TRBV6-5 to TRBJ2-7; TRBD1 is a possible D gene (5 bases). This CDR3 comprises 15 residues. Germline-derived CDR1 and CDR2 are MNHEY and SVGAGI. Trimming removed 1 base from V and 3 bases from J, with 13 bases in between. The CDR3 coding sequence is TGTGCCAGCAGTTACTTTCCTGACAGCTACTACGAGCAGTACTTC. Translation gives CASSYFPDSYYEQYF.

V usage is TRBV24-1 and J usage is TRBJ1-5, with D possibly matching TRBD1 (6 bases). Per germline, CDR1 KGHDR and CDR2 SFDVKD. Trimming stripped 6 bases from V and 1 base from J, with 18 bases between. CDR3 length: 17 residues. Here the CDR3 reads CATSHAGAENSNQPQHF. CDR3 coding DNA: TGTGCCACCAGTCATGCAGGGGCAGAAAACAGCAATCAGCCCCAGCATTTT.

The table lists this clone with a count of one. V is TRBV13 and J is TRBJ2-1; possibly TRBD2 for D (6 bases). V shed 6 bases and J shed 6 bases, with 21 bases lying between them. The CDR3 contains 16 residues. The V gene's germline CDR1 is PRHDT and CDR2 FYEKMQ (reference sequence). Here the CDR3 reads CASRHPSAPEFNEQFF. As DNA, the CDR3 is TGTGCCAGCAGGCATCCTAGCGCGCCAGAATTCAATGAGCAGTTCTTC.

The gene calls are TRBV3-1 (or the pseudogene TRBV3-2) and TRBJ2-1; TRBD2 agrees at 10 bases. This CDR3 is 17 amino acids long. Germline trimming cut 6 bases from V and 4 bases from J; bases unmatched to any gene: 12. Germline CDR1 and CDR2: LGHDT and YNNKEL (reference sequence). The DNA for the CDR3 is TGTGCCAGCAGGTTAGCGGGAGGCGGCGGGAGGTACAATGAGCAGTTCTTC. The encoded protein is CASRLAGGGGRYNEQFF.

The rearrangement links TRBV6-4 to TRBJ2-2; perhaps TRBD2 as D (5 bases). Trimming stripped 8 bases from V and 5 bases from J, with 9 bases between. The CDR3 consists of 12 residues. Germline loops: CDR1 MRHNA, CDR2 SNTAGT. The CDR3 nucleotides read TGTGCCAGCCGTAGCGTTACCGGGGAGCTGTTTTTT. Its protein is CASRSVTGELFF.

The CDR3 DNA reads as TGTGCCAGCAGCTTCGGACAATCCCAAGAGACCCAGTACTTC. Protein: CASSFGQSQETQYF. The V call is TRBV13, the J call TRBJ2-5, with a weak D call TRBD1 (5 bases). The CDR3 loop spans 14 amino acids. The germline gives CDR1 PRHDT, CDR2 FYEKMQ (reference sequence). V was pared by 3 bases and J by 1 base, with 9 bases between. Supplemented by reference TRBV13 and TRBJ2-5, the full variable domain reads AAGVIQSPRHLIKEKRETATLKCYPIPRHDTVYWYQQGPGQDPQFLISFYEKMQSDKGSIPDRFSAQQFSDYHSELNMSSLELGDSALYFCASSFGQSQETQYFGPGTRLLVL.

The CDR3 loop is CASSLARGAEIYGYTF. In DNA form, the CDR3 reads TGTGCCAGCAGTTTGGCCCGGGGGGCGGAGATCTATGGCTACACCTTC. This chain links TRBV28 with TRBJ1-2, with D possibly being TRBD1 (6 bases). This CDR3 has 16 residues. Germline V lookup: CDR1 MDHEN, CDR2 SYDVKM. V dropped 3 bases and J dropped 4 bases, with 18 bases sitting between them.

The chain recombines TRBV27 with TRBJ2-7, with a possible D match to TRBD1 (5 bases). The V gene lost 4 bases and the J gene lost 2 bases, with 12 bases spanning the gap. The CDR3 consists of 14 residues. Germline V gene lookup returns CDR1 MNHEY and CDR2 SMNVEV (reference sequence). CDR3 coding DNA: TGTGCCAGCAGTTCGCCGACAGAAACCTACGAGCAGTACTTC. This codes for CASSSPTETYEQYF.

As to this clone: Other DNA sequences in the sample encode the same CDR3. V and J are TRBV7-9 and TRBJ1-2; TRBD1 matches 10 bases. Germline V CDR1 and CDR2: SEHNR, FQNEAQ (reference sequence). The CDR3 contains 16 residues. The J segment lost 2 bases and the V segment lost 1 base, leaving 4 bases of the junction unmatched. The DNA for the CDR3 is TGTGCCAGCAGCTTAGGGGGACAGGGGACGAACTATGGCTACACCTTC. It translates to CASSLGGQGTNYGYTF. Full variable domain (rest looked up from reference TRBV7-9 and TRBJ1-2): DTGVSQNPRHKITKRGQNVTFRCDPISEHNRLYWYRQTLGQGPEFLTYFQNEAQLEKSRLLSDRFSAERPKGSFSTLEIQRTEQGDSAMYLCASSLGGQGTNYGYTFGSGTRLTVV.